The clone carrying this TCR beta chain was recorded only once. The target antigen is unknown. Using immunoSEQ multiplex PCR, the repertoire was profiled, and TCRdb retains in-frame clones only, with some absent. The sample lists 12,000 to 15,000 clones, about 98% occurring once. Samples: about 28 days before transplant, then days 30, 100 and 180 after. These data belong to a study of T cell clonotyping in hematopoietic cell transplantation. Whole-study findings and limits: At the given depth, recipient repertoires were over 95% de novo clonotypes. CD4 and CD8 repertoire contributions could not be separated without sorting. Graft donor and pretransplant recipient Inverse Simpson Index values predicted broader posttransplant TCR diversity.

CDR1 and CDR2 (germline): SGHAT, FQDESV (reference sequence). This CDR3 region has 15 residues. Between the trimmed V and J ends, which lost 5 bases and 6 bases, there was a span of 16 bases. Sequencing used peripheral blood mononuclear cells, obtained 30 days after allogeneic stem cell transplant. The sequence was collected from a female patient aged 45-65 years who had an allogeneic stem cell transplant from an unrelated donor, so T cells may come from the graft donor. Some clones in this sample may be carry-over from other donors' samples. The genes are TRBV11-1 and TRBJ2-2; TRBD1 is a possible D gene (6 bases). CDR3 bases: TGTGCCAGCAGCCCCGGTACAGGGATGGCCGGGGAGCTGTTTTTT. This codes for CASSPGTGMAGELFF.